These T cell receptor beta chains were read from a single sample in a study of beta chain features in type 1 diabetes. Assay: immunoSEQ multiplex PCR; the TCRdb copy retains only in-frame clones and omits some. The data hold under 90,000 clones, with about 32% observed a single time. Sequenced: stem cell memory CD4+ T cells from blood. These receptors all stem from a woman aged 18-29 years in good health. Both conserved end residues are part of each CDR3. Each record gives: J gene, D gene, clone size, V gene, CDR3 DNA, CDR3 protein. D genes are given only for firm matches. Clone size is shown for a subset of rows, as once, few, many or a class of expanded clone.

>TRBJ1-6|.|few|TRBV11-2
TGTGCCAGCAGCTTAGAGCGTCGAGGATTGTCCTATAATTCACCCCTCCACTTT
CASSLERRGLSYNSPLHF
>TRBJ1-2|.|few|TRBV28
TGTGCCAGCAGTACACAGGGCTATGGCTACACCTTC
CASSTQGYGYTF
>TRBJ2-7|.|few|TRBV10-3
TGTGCCATCGGTGACAGGACCTACGAGCAGTACTTC
CAIGDRTYEQYF
>TRBJ1-5|.|.|TRBV19
TGTGCCAGTAGTATAGATAGGGAGAAAGCCCAGCATTTT
CASSIDREKAQHF
>TRBJ1-2|.|.|TRBV5-6
TGTGCCAGCAGTTTACAGGGAAACTATGGCTACACCTTC
CASSLQGNYGYTF
>TRBJ1-2|.|.|TRBV19
TGTGCCAGTAGTCTGGGGACAACTAACTATGGCTACACCTTC
CASSLGTTNYGYTF
>TRBJ1-1|TRBD1|.|TRBV9
TGTGCCAGCAGCGCCCAGGGGGGACGGGGGAACACTGAAGCTTTCTTT
CASSAQGGRGNTEAFF
>TRBJ1-6|.|.|TRBV11-3
TGTGCCAGCAGCTTAGACAGAAATTCACCCCTCCACTTT
CASSLDRNSPLHF
>TRBJ1-4|TRBD1|.|TRBV30
TGTGCCTGGAGTCGAACAGGGGGCGCCTCCACTAATGAAAAACTGTTTTTT
CAWSRTGGASTNEKLFF
>TRBJ1-3|.|.|TRBV18
TGTGCCAGCTCACCTTACGATCGGGGAACTGGAAACACCATATATTTT
CASSPYDRGTGNTIYF
>TRBJ2-3|TRBD1|.|TRBV10-1
TGCGCCAGCAGAACCCCGGGACAGGGAACAGATACGCAGTATTTT
CASRTPGQGTDTQYF
>TRBJ2-5|TRBD1|few|TRBV30
TGTGCCTGGAGTAAGGGACAGGGGGCTGAGACCCAGTACTTC
CAWSKGQGAETQYF
>TRBJ2-3|TRBD2|.|TRBV11-3
TGTGCCAGCAGCTTGGCTAGCGGGTCAAGCACAGATACGCAGTATTTT
CASSLASGSSTDTQYF
>TRBJ2-1|TRBD2|.|TRBV18
TGTGCCAGCTCAGCGGGACTAGCGGGTTTTAGCTATGAGCAGTTCTTC
CASSAGLAGFSYEQFF
>TRBJ2-1|TRBD2|few|TRBV7-8
TGTGCCAGCAGCAAAAGGAGCGGGAACCCCTACAATGAGCAGTTCTTC
CASSKRSGNPYNEQFF
>TRBJ1-1|TRBD1|.|TRBV5-1
TGCGCCAGCAGCTTAAGGACAGGGTCGGCCACTGAAGCTTTCTTT
CASSLRTGSATEAFF
>TRBJ1-5|TRBD1|.|TRBV7-9
TGTGCCAGCAGCCCCGGACAGGGATCTTGGAATCGTCAGCCCCAGCATTTT
CASSPGQGSWNRQPQHF
>TRBJ2-1|TRBD1|.|TRBV18
TGTGCCAGCTCAAGGGACAGCCCTAACTACAATGAGCAGTTCTTC
CASSRDSPNYNEQFF
>TRBJ2-6|.|few|TRBV30
TGTGCCTGGGGCAGGGATCCGGGGGTCTCTGGGGCCAACGTCCTGACTTTC
CAWGRDPGVSGANVLTF
>TRBJ2-7|.|.|TRBV14
TGTGCCAGCAGCCAAGCGGGGTCCTACGAGCAGTACTTC
CASSQAGSYEQYF
>TRBJ1-1|TRBD1|.|TRBV27
TGTGCCAGCAGTCGTACGACAGGGGGTTTGTTTGAAGCTTTCTTT
CASSRTTGGLFEAFF
>TRBJ2-5|TRBD2|.|TRBV7-2
TGTGCCAGCAGCTTAGCTTTAACTAGCGCCAACCAAGAGACCCAGTACTTC
CASSLALTSANQETQYF
>TRBJ2-5|.|.|TRBV18
TGTGCCAGCTCCTTAGACGGGGAGGAGACCCAGTACTTC
CASSLDGEETQYF
>TRBJ1-5|.|.|TRBV30
TGTGCCTGGGGAGGACGGAACAATCAGCCCCAGCATTTT
CAWGGRNNQPQHF
>TRBJ1-2|.|.|TRBV9
TGTGCCAGCAGCGTAAATGTGGACTCTGGCTACACCTTC
CASSVNVDSGYTF
>TRBJ1-5|.|.|TRBV4-1
TGCGCCAGCAGCGTGGGCCTTCAAAATACCAATCAGCCCCAGCATTTT
CASSVGLQNTNQPQHF
>TRBJ1-2|.|.|TRBV4-1
TGCGCCAGCAGCCACCCCCCGTCAGGGAACTATGGCTACACTTTC
CASSHPPSGNYGYTF
>TRBJ2-5|TRBD1|.|TRBV5-6
TGTGCCAGCAGCTTGGCCGCCGGGACAGGGGAGACCCAGTACTTC
CASSLAAGTGETQYF
>TRBJ1-1|.|.|TRBV5-1
TGCGCCAGCTCCCGGACAGACACGAACACTGAAGCTTTCTTT
CASSRTDTNTEAFF
>TRBJ2-7|TRBD1|.|TRBV5-1
TGCGCCACCAGAAGGGACAGAACCTACGAGCAGTACTTC
CATRRDRTYEQYF
>TRBJ2-3|TRBD2|.|TRBV2
TGTGCCAGCAGTAAGACTAGCGGTGGCACAGATACGCAGTATTTT
CASSKTSGGTDTQYF
>TRBJ2-7|.|few|TRBV7-2
TGTGCCAGCTCTGAGGCAGGGGACTACGAGCAGTACTTC
CASSEAGDYEQYF
>TRBJ2-3|TRBD2|.|TRBV13
TGTGCCAGCAGCTTAGTAGGGCGGGAGTTGGATACGCAGTATTTT
CASSLVGRELDTQYF
>TRBJ1-1|.|.|TRBV30
TGTGCCTCAGGGACATACAACACTGAAGCTTTCTTT
CASGTYNTEAFF
>TRBJ2-3|TRBD2|.|TRBV19
TGTGCCAGTAGTGATAAGCGGGGCCACTATACGCAGTATTTT
CASSDKRGHYTQYF
>TRBJ1-3|.|few|TRBV7-2
TGTGCCAGCAGCTCGGAGGTCTCTGGAAACACCATATATTTT
CASSSEVSGNTIYF
>TRBJ1-2|.|.|TRBV5-1
TGCGCCAGCAGGGGCCCAGAGGGAAACTCTGGCTACACCTTC
CASRGPEGNSGYTF
>TRBJ1-5|TRBD1|.|TRBV2
TGTGCCAGCAGTGTGGGACAGGGATCATTTCAGCCCCAGCATTTT
CASSVGQGSFQPQHF
>TRBJ2-2|.|.|TRBV4-3
TGCGCCAGCAGCCAAGAGGCAGGCTCGAACACCGGGGAGCTGTTTTTT
CASSQEAGSNTGELFF
>TRBJ2-3|TRBD2|.|TRBV9
TGTGCCAGCAGCGTAGGAGGTAGCGGGATCGCCACAGATACGCAGTATTTT
CASSVGGSGIATDTQYF
>TRBJ1-2|TRBD1|.|TRBV5-6
TGTGCCAGCAGCGCAGACAGGGGAGGCTACACCTTC
CASSADRGGYTF
>TRBJ1-5|.|few|TRBV30
TGTGCCTGGAACCAGGGTTTTCAGCCCCAGCATTTT
CAWNQGFQPQHF
>TRBJ2-1|TRBD2|few|TRBV10-2
TGCGCCAGCAGTGAAGGAGGGGGACTAGCGGGAGAGGACAATGAGCAGTTCTTC
CASSEGGGLAGEDNEQFF
>TRBJ2-5|TRBD1|few|TRBV5-1
TGCGCCAGCAGCTTTGGGATGTTGAGACAGGGTCAAGAGACCCAGTACTTC
CASSFGMLRQGQETQYF
>TRBJ1-2|.|few|TRBV2
TGTGCCAGCAGTAGCCAGGGGTATGGCTACACCTTC
CASSSQGYGYTF
>TRBJ1-3|.|.|TRBV19
TGTGCCAGTAGTCCTGGGCAGGCCACTGGAAACACCATATATTTT
CASSPGQATGNTIYF
>TRBJ2-2|.|.|TRBV7-2
TGTGCCAGCAGCTCCCCGGGCAGGGCGAGCGGGGAGCTGTTTTTT
CASSSPGRASGELFF
>TRBJ2-2|.|few|TRBV5-1
TGCGCCAGCAAAGAGGGAATCACCGGGGAGCTGTTTTTT
CASKEGITGELFF
>TRBJ1-1|.|once|TRBV11-3
TGTGCCAGCAGCTTACAGGGAAGGAGCACTGAAGCTTTCTTT
CASSLQGRSTEAFF
>TRBJ1-1|TRBD1|few|TRBV18
TGTGCCAGCTCACCAAAGACAGGGGGGCTGAACACTGAAGCTTTCTTT
CASSPKTGGLNTEAFF
>TRBJ2-2|.|.|TRBV7-3
TGTGCCAGCAGCTTATCTGCGGGGGCGGGCGGGGAGCTGTTTTTT
CASSLSAGAGGELFF